The 10 T cell receptor beta chains below were found in one sample sequenced in a study of patients and donors after allogeneic stem cell transplantation. Each CDR3 protein gets one entry after TCRdb re-called the RT-PCR reads with MiXCR. The table includes about 16,000 distinct CDR3 sequences, approximately 30% detected once. The source material was blood, either unsorted or a sorted T cell fraction (not recorded which). The receptors derive from a human donor who was either an allogeneic HSCT recipient or a stem cell or donor lymphocyte infusion donor (not recorded which). It is not recorded whose cells these are; they may come from a transplant donor.

This clonotype was observed once. The rearrangement links TRBV7-9 to TRBJ1-2; 8 bases match TRBD1. Losses at the gene ends were 5 bases for V and 4 bases for J; bases not matched to a gene: 6. CDR1 is SEHNR and CDR2 is FQNEAQ in the germline V gene (reference sequence). This CDR3 has 14 residues. This CDR3 is CASSHRTGSYGYTF. Here the CDR3 DNA reads TGTGCCAGCAGCCATCGGACAGGGTCCTATGGCTACACCTTC.

This clonotype was seen more than once but under ten times. The chain carries TRBV5-1 and TRBJ1-2; 7 bases fit TRBD1. This CDR3 has 14 amino acids. The ends lost 4 bases at V and 4 bases at J; junction bases unmatched: 7. The germline gives CDR1 SGHRS, CDR2 YFSETQ. CDR3 nucleotides: TGCGCCAGCAGCCTCAGGGGGGGCAGCTATGGCTACACCTTC. Protein: CASSLRGGSYGYTF.

The chain has TRBV4-3 and TRBJ2-7, with D maybe TRBD1 (6 bases). The V gene lost 0 bases and the J gene lost 4 bases, with 7 bases spanning the gap. The CDR3 totals 13 residues. Germline-derived CDR1 and CDR2 are LGHNA and YSLEER. For the CDR3, the DNA is TGCGCCAGCAGCCAAGATGACAGGTACGAGCAGTACTTC. Its translation is CASSQDDRYEQYF.

The chain recombines TRBV7-2 with TRBJ1-2, with 8 bases aligning to TRBD1. Trimming removed 5 bases from V and 4 bases from J; junction bases left unmatched: 9. This CDR3 region has 15 residues. Germline V gene data show CDR1 as SGHTA and CDR2 as FQGNSA. The CDR3 nucleotides are TGTGCCAGCAGCCCGGGGACAGGTGCCGGCTATGGCTACACCTTC. It specifies CASSPGTGAGYGYTF. The full variable domain, in which reference TRBV7-2 and TRBJ1-2 provide the parts outside the CDR3, is GAGVSQSPSNKVTEKGKDVELRCDPISGHTALYWYRQSLGQGLEFLIYFQGNSAPDKSGLPSDRFSAERTGGSVSTLTIQRTQQEDSAVYLCASSPGTGAGYGYTFGSGTRLTVV.

The chain recombines TRBV15 with TRBJ1-4; D may be TRBD1 (5 bases). CDR3 size: 16 residues. Germline CDR1 reads LNHNV; CDR2 reads YYDKDF (reference sequence). Between the trimmed V and J ends, which lost 5 bases and 7 bases, there was a span of 20 bases. The CDR3 DNA sequence: TGTGCCACCAGCCCGGGGGGGAAGGGGCTGTTTGAAAAACTGTTTTTT. As protein: CATSPGGKGLFEKLFF.

This chain uses TRBV3-1 with TRBJ1-1, with D unresolved. Deletions cut 4 bases from V and 1 base from J, with 16 bases between. The CDR3 runs 16 residues. The germline V gene has CDR1 LGHDT and CDR2 YNNKEL (reference sequence). CDR3: CASSPIYRAKNTEAFF. The CDR3 nucleotides are TGTGCCAGCAGCCCCATTTACCGGGCTAAGAACACTGAAGCTTTCTTT.

The genes are TRBV11-2 and TRBJ1-2; 8 nucleotides align to TRBD1. Germline V gives CDR1 SGHAT, CDR2 FQNNGV. The CDR3 runs 14 residues. V gave up 3 bases and J gave up 5 bases; unmatched junction bases: 5. CDR3 nucleotide sequence: TGTGCCAGCAGCTTTAGGACAGGGACTTATGGCTACACCTTC. Its protein product is CASSFRTGTYGYTF.

The rearrangement uses TRBV7-2 and TRBJ1-3; D is uncertain. This CDR3 comprises 15 residues. V was pared by 3 bases and J by 0 bases, with 9 bases between. CDR1 and CDR2 (germline): SGHTA, FQGNSA. In DNA, the CDR3 is TGTGCCAGCAGCTTGGGCGGACGCTCTGGAAACACCATATATTTT. Its translation is CASSLGGRSGNTIYF.

V gene TRBV6-2 or TRBV6-3 combines with J gene TRBJ1-2, with D perhaps matching TRBD1 (5 bases). Between the trimmed V and J ends, which lost 6 bases and 8 bases, there was a span of 13 bases. Germline V gene lookup returns CDR1 MNHEY and CDR2 SVGEGT. This CDR3 is built from 12 residues. CDR3 protein: CASSHGGRGYTF. CDR3 nucleotide sequence: TGTGCCAGCAGCCACGGGGGACGCGGCTACACCTTC.

This clonotype came up a few times. The V call is TRBV15, the J call TRBJ1-5, with 8 positions matching TRBD1. J gave up 4 bases and V 3 bases, and 8 bases lay outside the gene matches. The CDR3 extends over 16 amino acids. The V gene's germline CDR1 is LNHNV and CDR2 YYDKDF (reference sequence). CDR3: CATSRGLDRENQPQHF. CDR3 sequence (DNA): TGTGCCACCAGCAGGGGGTTGGACAGGGAAAATCAGCCCCAGCATTTT.